One and the same sample provided the 29 T cell receptor beta chains below, sequenced in a study of CD8+ T cells in alopecia areata. RNA extraction and reverse transcription yielded cDNA as sequencing template. Produced via immunoSEQ multiplex PCR; TCRdb's table is partial and in-frame only. The specimen has approximately 2,000 clones, none found just once. The sample taken for sequencing was lesional skin. These receptors were collected from a C3H/HeJ mouse with alopecia areata. Strain haplotype at MHC: H2-k.

This clone was found many times. Gene names and germline refer to mouse. The read ends 4 residues before the CDR3 terminus; that terminus is restored from the germline J gene. This chain links TRBV19 with TRBJ2-1, with D unclear. Trimming removed 3 bases at V and 1 base at J, with 5 bases between. Looked up from germline, CDR1 is FNHDT and CDR2 is SITEND (reference sequence). The CDR3 extends over 13 amino acids. CDR3 bases read: TGTGCCAGCAGTAGTCAGAACTATGCT. Encoded protein: CASSSQNYA. The full CDR3 protein is CASSSQNYAEQFF.

This clone came up many times. Any gene name here is a mouse gene name. Read data end 4 residues before the CDR3 end; the end is taken from the germline J gene. This chain connects TRBV29 to TRBJ2-3, with a tentative D call TRBD2 (7 bases). Trimming took 2 bases from V and 0 from J, leaving 9 bases between them. In germline, CDR1 is MSHET, CDR2 SYDVDS. The CDR3 length is 15 residues. The CDR3: CASSLRGASAETLYF. CDR3 DNA (partial): TGTGCTAGCAGTTTAAGGGGGGCTAGTGCAGAA.

This clone was counted many times. Mouse germline and gene names are used. The observed sequence ends 4 residues before the CDR3 terminus, with the missing tail filled in from the germline J gene. The chain has TRBV1 and TRBJ2-3, with TRBD2 matching over 12 bases. This CDR3 contains 16 residues. Germline values: CDR1 NSQYPW, CDR2 LRSPGD (reference sequence). V gave up 3 bases and J gave up 1 base; unmatched junction bases: 2. The CDR3 is CTCSADWGGGAETLYF. Partial CDR3 DNA: TGCACCTGCAGTGCCGACTGGGGGGGCGGTGCAGAA.

This clone was detected many times. Gene and germline names: mouse. The read ends 4 residues shy of where the CDR3 ends; the end is completed using the germline J gene. The rearrangement uses TRBV29 and TRBJ2-7, with 8 bases that match TRBD1. The V gene's germline CDR1 is MSHET and CDR2 SYDVDS. CDR3 length: 14 amino acids. V gave up 5 bases and J gave up 0 bases; unmatched junction bases: 3. The DNA read from the CDR3 is TGTGCTAGCAGTGGGGACAGGAGCTCCTAT. Its translation is CASSGDRSSY. The complete CDR3 reads CASSGDRSSYEQYF.

Within the sample, this clone is medium-sized. Gene names and germline match the mouse. CDR3 sequence: CASSRAPTGLSAETLYF. The sequenced CDR3 bases are TGTGCTAGCAGTAGAGCCCCGACTGGGCTTAGTGCAGAA. V and J are TRBV17 and TRBJ2-3; 7 bases map to TRBD2. The read terminates 4 residues before the CDR3 end, so the remaining end is supplied by the germline J gene. CDR3 size: 17 residues. Per the germline V gene, CDR1 is MNHDT and CDR2 is YYDKIL. V lost 1 base, J lost 0 bases, and 7 bases stayed unmatched.

This clone was seen repeatedly, ten times or more. Gene names follow the mouse nomenclature. The CDR3 end is not reached by the read, which stops 4 residues before it; the germline J gene fills it in. The chain recombines TRBV13-1 with TRBJ2-7; tentative D call: TRBD1 (5 bases). The CDR3 length is 14 residues. Germline CDR1 and CDR2: NSHNY and SYGAGN. The V gene lost 0 bases and the J gene lost 2 bases, with 9 bases spanning the gap. The CDR3 DNA, read in part, is TGTGCCAGCAGTGATGGAACAGGCCCCTAT. This gives the protein CASSDGTGPY. The entire CDR3 is CASSDGTGPYEQYF.

This clone occurred many times. All gene names here are mouse names. The CDR3 end lies 4 residues beyond the end of the read and is filled in from the germline J gene. The rearrangement joins TRBV13-2 to TRBJ1-4; 10 nucleotides line up with TRBD1. The CDR3 consists of 15 residues. Per germline, CDR1 NNHNN and CDR2 SYGAGS (reference sequence). The junction had 2 bases not matched to a gene; V was cut back by 0 bases and J by 6 bases. The part of the CDR3 DNA that was read is TGTGCCAGCGGTGATGCAGACAGGGGGCACGAA. Residues: CASGDADRGHE. The full CDR3 reads CASGDADRGHERLFF.

This clone was recorded many times. Mouse gene names and germline throughout. Coverage ceases 4 residues before the CDR3 finishes, and the germline J gene fills in the end. This chain joins TRBV31 and TRBJ2-1, with 7 bases identical to TRBD2. With 0 bases clipped from V and 6 bases from J, the junction kept 2 bases outside the gene matches. Germline-derived CDR1 and CDR2 are GKSSPN and SITVG. The CDR3 loop spans 13 amino acids. The sequenced part of the CDR3 DNA is TGTGCCTGGAGTCTACTGGGGAGTGCT. Protein: CAWSLLGSA. The full CDR3 protein is CAWSLLGSAEQFF.

The sample holds a few counts of this clone. Gene names and germline match the mouse. The read gets to within 4 residues of the CDR3 end, and the germline J gene fills in the rest. The rearrangement uses TRBV29 and TRBJ2-7; 10 positions match TRBD2. Looked up from germline, CDR1 is MSHET and CDR2 is SYDVDS. The CDR3 is 14 amino acids. The CDR3 region is CASSPGTGEYEQYF. CDR3 DNA, as far as it was read: TGTGCTAGCAGCCCCGGGACTGGGGAGTAT.

In its sample, this clone was seen many times. All gene names here are mouse names. The read comes to an end 4 residues before the CDR3 does, leaving the germline J gene to fill in the end. The gene calls are TRBV19 and TRBJ2-4, with 7 bases identical to TRBD2. V dropped 3 bases and J dropped 0; count of bases not matched to a gene: 4. CDR1 and CDR2 from the germline V gene are FNHDT and SITEND (reference sequence). This CDR3 is built from 15 residues. This chain's CDR3 is CASSKDWSSQNTLYF. The sequenced part of the CDR3 DNA is TGTGCCAGCAGTAAGGACTGGTCTAGTCAAAAC. Complete variable domain (other parts from reference TRBV19 and TRBJ2-4): GGIITQTPKFLIGQEGQKLTLKCQQNFNHDTMYWYRQDSGKGLRLIYYSITENDLQKGDLSEGYDASREKKSSFSLTVTSAQKNEMAVFLCASSKDWSSQNTLYFGAGTRLSVL.

Sample share makes this clone large (0.1 to 1%). Genes and germline are mouse. With the read ending 4 residues before the CDR3 end, the germline J gene is used to fill in that end. The gene calls are TRBV1 and TRBJ1-2; D is uncertain. The CDR3 totals 13 residues. CDR1 is NSQYPW and CDR2 is LRSPGD in the germline V gene (reference sequence). V was trimmed by 1 base and J by 1 base, leaving 4 bases between them. The chain's CDR3 is CTCSAARNSDYTF. The sequenced CDR3 bases are TGCACCTGCAGTGCAGCCAGAAACTCC.

This clone was picked up a small number of times. A single base is all that separates this from a far larger clone, so a read error is likely. Germline and genes: mouse. The read is 4 residues too short to cover the CDR3 end, so that end is filled in from the germline J gene. The V gene is TRBV17, the J gene TRBJ1-2; D is possibly TRBD1 (6 bases). Germline lookup yields CDR1 MNHDT and CDR2 YYDKIL. CDR3 length: 14 residues. The CDR3 reads CASSEGLGGRDYTF. The sequenced part of the CDR3 DNA is TGTGCCAGCAGTGAGGGACTGGGGGGGCGC.

This clone appeared many times. Gene names are mouse gene names. The read terminates 4 residues before the CDR3 end, so the remaining end is supplied by the germline J gene. V is TRBV13-1 and J is TRBJ1-4; tentatively, D is TRBD1 (5 bases). CDR1 and CDR2 (germline): NSHNY, SYGAGN. CDR3 length: 14 residues. Trimming cost V 2 bases and J 2 bases, with 7 bases left between them. CDR3 bases read: TGTGCCAGCAGTGACAGGGCCTCCAACGAA. Its protein is CASSDRASNE. The CDR3 in its entirety is CASSDRASNERLFF. The full variable domain, completed using reference TRBV13-1 and TRBJ1-4, is EAAVTQSPRNKVTVTGGNVTLSCRQTNSHNYMYWYRQDTGHGLRLIHYSYGAGNLRIGDVPDGYKATRTTQEDFFLLLELASPSQTSLYFCASSDRASNERLFFGHGTKLSVL.

With regard to this clone: Mouse gene names apply. The CDR3 end lies 4 residues beyond the end of the read and is filled in from the germline J gene. The chain joins TRBV14 to TRBJ2-1, with TRBD1 matching over 7 bases. The CDR3 extends over 14 amino acids. Losses at the gene ends were 4 bases for V and 3 bases for J; bases not matched to a gene: 4. Germline CDR1 SGHDT, CDR2 FRDEAV. The sequenced part of the CDR3 DNA is TGTGCCAGCAGTATAAACAGGGGCTATGCT. Translating it yields CASSINRGYA. The whole CDR3 region reads CASSINRGYAEQFF.

This clone was recorded many times. Gene names and germline refer to mouse. The CDR3 end is not reached by the read, which stops 4 residues before it; the germline J gene fills it in. The chain employs TRBV13-3 and TRBJ1-1, with D perhaps matching TRBD1 (6 bases). Germline V lookup: CDR1 NNHDY, CDR2 SYVADS. The CDR3 consists of 13 residues. V lost 6 bases to trimming and J lost 1 base, with 10 bases between them. The CDR3 bases that were read are TGTGCCAGCAAGATACAGGGAAACACA. This gives the protein CASKIQGNT. The CDR3 in its entirety is CASKIQGNTEVFF.

By sample share, this clone is medium-sized. The listed genes are named as in mouse. Sequencing ends 4 residues short of the CDR3 end; the germline J gene provides the rest. Other DNA sequences in this specimen translate into the identical CDR3. The chain couples TRBV13-3 to TRBJ2-2; D call uncertain. CDR3 size: 14 residues. V was clipped by 1 base and J by 2 bases, with 6 bases between them. CDR1 and CDR2 (germline): NNHDY, SYVADS. CDR3 region: CASSDSQNTGQLYF. CDR3 DNA (partial): TGTGCCAGCAGTGATTCCCAGAACACCGGG. Together with reference TRBV13-3 and TRBJ2-2, the CDR3 gives the full variable domain: EAAVTQSPRSKVAVTGGKVTLSCHQTNNHDYMYWYRQDTGHGLRLIHYSYVADSTEKGDIPDGYKASRPSQENFSLILELASLSQTAVYFCASSDSQNTGQLYFGEGSKLTVL.

This clone was seen many times. Gene names denote mouse genes. CDR3: CASGRGGAETLYF. Partial CDR3 DNA: TGTGCCAGCGGCAGGGGAGGTGCAGAA. The rearrangement links TRBV13-2 to TRBJ2-3; D may be TRBD1 (6 bases). Sequencing ends 4 residues short of the CDR3 end; the germline J gene provides the rest. The CDR3 consists of 13 residues. The germline V and J ends were trimmed by 5 bases and 1 base, with 8 bases remaining between them. The germline V gene has CDR1 NNHNN and CDR2 SYGAGS (reference sequence).

In its sample, this clone is medium-sized. All gene names here are mouse names. The read finishes 4 residues shy of the CDR3 end, and the germline J gene is used to complete it. This chain connects TRBV1 to TRBJ2-7; D remains unclear. Trimming took 3 bases from V and 1 from J, leaving 7 bases between them. Germline values: CDR1 NSQYPW, CDR2 LRSPGD (reference sequence). This CDR3 is 13 amino acids long. CDR3 region: CTCSAPKSYEQYF. Partial CDR3 DNA: TGCACCTGCAGTGCCCCAAAATCCTAT.

This clone came up many times. Mouse germline and gene names are used. With the read ending 4 residues before the CDR3 end, the germline J gene is used to fill in that end. The V gene is TRBV13-3, the J gene TRBJ2-1; 9 bases are a match to TRBD2. The CDR3 is 15 amino acids. V shed 5 bases and J 1 base; nucleotides not matched to a gene: 4. Germline CDR1 NNHDY, CDR2 SYVADS. CDR3 amino acids: CASSVDWGNYAEQFF. Incomplete CDR3 DNA: TGTGCCAGCAGCGTTGACTGGGGGAACTATGCT.

This clone was picked up a small number of times. All gene names here are mouse names. The read terminates 4 residues ahead of where the CDR3 ends, so the germline J gene completes it. The chain links TRBV13-2 to TRBJ2-7; 7 bases map to TRBD1. Germline trimming cut 3 bases from V and 0 bases from J; bases unmatched to any gene: 3. Germline assignment: CDR1 NNHNN and CDR2 SYGAGS (reference sequence). The CDR3 is 14 amino acids. CDR3 DNA, as far as it was read: TGTGCCAGCGGTGGGACAGGCGGCTCCTAT. Protein product: CASGGTGGSY. The full CDR3 protein reads CASGGTGGSYEQYF.

With regard to this clone: The genes and germline here are from mouse. The CDR3 extends 4 residues past the end of the read, so its final part is completed from the germline J gene. The chain joins TRBV19 to TRBJ2-3; the match to TRBD2 covers 9 bases. This CDR3 is built from 18 residues. V lost 5 bases, J lost 1 base, and 14 bases stayed unmatched. CDR1 and CDR2 (germline): FNHDT, SITEND (reference sequence). The sequenced CDR3 bases are TGTGCCAGCAGGCTGGGGGGGGCGCGAGGGGATGGTGCAGAA. Translating gives CASRLGGARGDGAE. The full CDR3 sequence reads CASRLGGARGDGAETLYF.

This clone was observed many times. Mouse gene names and germline throughout. The CDR3 goes on 4 residues after the read ends, and that part is filled in from the germline J gene. This chain uses TRBV13-3 with TRBJ2-7; D not certain. Germline V gene lookup returns CDR1 NNHDY and CDR2 SYVADS. The length of the CDR3 is 13 residues. Trimming stripped 2 bases from V and 0 bases from J, with 6 bases between. CDR3 bases read: TGTGCCAGCAGTGACAGGAGCTCCTAT. This gives the protein CASSDRSSY. The complete CDR3 reads CASSDRSSYEQYF.

Comment on this clone: Genes and germline come from the mouse. The read terminates 4 residues before the CDR3 end, so the remaining end is supplied by the germline J gene. The chain links TRBV13-1 to TRBJ2-7; TRBD1 is a possible D gene (6 bases). CDR3 length: 14 amino acids. The germline V gene has CDR1 NSHNY and CDR2 SYGAGN. The V gene lost 0 bases and the J gene lost 3 bases, with 10 bases spanning the gap. Partial CDR3 DNA: TGTGCCAGCAGTGATGCGGGACAACTCTAT. Encoded protein: CASSDAGQLY. The full CDR3 is CASSDAGQLYEQYF.

This clone showed up many times. Genes and germline are mouse. The missing CDR3 end, 4 residues past where the read stops, is filled in from the germline J gene. V and J are TRBV1 and TRBJ2-3; 7 positions agree with TRBD1. This CDR3 is 14 amino acids long. Germline assignment: CDR1 NSQYPW and CDR2 LRSPGD (reference sequence). J gave up 0 bases and V 6 bases, and 3 bases lay outside the gene matches. The covered CDR3 bases are TGCACCTGCAGGACAGGGCAAAGTGCAGAA. Translation gives CTCRTGQSAE. The whole CDR3 is CTCRTGQSAETLYF.

This clone has ten or more counts. The genes are named according to mouse. The read is 4 residues too short to cover the CDR3 end, so that end is filled in from the germline J gene. This rearrangement joins TRBV13-2 to TRBJ2-2; 7 nucleotides match TRBD2. V dropped 2 bases and J dropped 2; count of bases not matched to a gene: 0. Germline V gives CDR1 NNHNN, CDR2 SYGAGS (reference sequence). The CDR3 is 14 residues long. Here the CDR3 reads CASGELGNTGQLYF. The covered CDR3 bases are TGTGCCAGCGGTGAACTGGGGAACACCGGG.

By share of the sample, this clone is medium-sized. The gene names here belong to mouse. The read ends 4 residues shy of where the CDR3 ends; the end is completed using the germline J gene. J is TRBJ2-3 and V is TRBV5; 9 bases are a match to TRBD2. CDR3 length: 15 residues. Germline V gene sequence: CDR1 LGHNA, CDR2 YNLKQL (reference sequence). V lost 3 bases and J lost 2; bases outside the gene matches: 3. The sequenced CDR3 bases are TGTGCCAGCAGCCACAGGACTGGGGTTGCAGAA. Amino acid sequence: CASSHRTGVAE. The whole CDR3 protein is CASSHRTGVAETLYF.

This clone was found many times. The germline and genes are mouse ones. The read comes to an end 4 residues before the CDR3 does, leaving the germline J gene to fill in the end. This chain links TRBV13-1 with TRBJ1-2; 7 bases agree with TRBD1. The CDR3 is made up of 15 amino acids. With V trimmed by 3 bases and J by 0 bases, 5 bases remained unmatched. Germline V CDR1 and CDR2: NSHNY, SYGAGN. The sequenced part of the CDR3 DNA is TGTGCCAGCAGTGCCTACAGGGGTGCAAACTCC. Its protein is CASSAYRGANS. The entire CDR3 sequence reads CASSAYRGANSDYTF.

This clone was found many times. It is likely a read error: a sequence one base away is far more abundant. Mouse germline and gene names are used. The observed sequence ends 4 residues before the CDR3 terminus, with the missing tail filled in from the germline J gene. V and J are TRBV19 and TRBJ2-5, with a tentative D call TRBD2 (5 bases). V lost 4 bases and J 2 bases, leaving 11 bases between the germline ends. Germline values: CDR1 FNHDT, CDR2 SITEND (reference sequence). This CDR3 has 14 amino acids. CDR3: CASSPTWGQDTQYF. Incomplete CDR3 DNA: TGTGCCAGCAGTCCTACATGGGGCCAAGAC. Based on the CDR3 plus reference TRBV19 and TRBJ2-5, the full variable domain is GGIITQTPKFLIGQEGQKLTLKCQQNFNHDTMYWYRQDSGKGLRLIYYSITENDLQKGDLSEGYDASREKKSSFSLTVTSAQKNEMAVFLCASSPTWGQDTQYFGPGTRLLVL.

By sample share, this clone is medium-sized (0.01 to 0.1%). At residue 15, TCRdb's protein disagrees with the DNA translation; the protein shown here derives from the DNA. Gene names are mouse gene names. Read data end 3 residues before the CDR3 end; the end is taken from the germline J gene. The V gene is TRBV13-1, the J gene TRBJ1-3, with 11 positions matching TRBD1. The CDR3 has 18 amino acids. The germline V gene has CDR1 NSHNY and CDR2 SYGAGN. The CDR3 DNA, read in part, is TGTGCCAGCGGTGAGGGGGACAGGGGGACCCATTCTGGAAATACG. This encodes CASGEGDRGTHSGNT. The CDR3 as a whole reads CASGEGDRGTHSGNTLYF.